Listed below are T cell receptor beta chains from one sample, sequenced in a study of blood T cell repertoires in COVID-19. TCRdb's table, derived via immunoSEQ multiplex PCR, lists solely in-frame clones and lacks some. The sample includes some 150,000 clones, roughly 80% of them seen just once. Sequenced sample: peripheral blood. These receptors came from a woman aged 65 to 85 with COVID-19, enrolled during active disease. Both conserved end residues are part of each CDR3. A D gene is named only where the DNA matches it firmly. A clone size is listed for some rows: how often the clone was seen (once, few, many), or a class if it is expanded.

d_gene,v_gene,j_gene,abundance,CDR3nt,CDR3aa
NA,TRBV3-1/TRBV3-2,TRBJ1-1,once,TGTGCCAGCAGCCCAACACATACGAACACTGAAGCTTTCTTT,CASSPTHTNTEAFF
NA,TRBV19,TRBJ2-2,NA,TGTGCCAGTAGTATTTCCAGGGTGAACACCGGGGAGCTGTTTTTT,CASSISRVNTGELFF
TRBD1,TRBV12-3/TRBV12-4,TRBJ1-5,NA,TGTGCCAGCAGGGGGACAGGGACGCAGCCCCAGCATTTT,CASRGTGTQPQHF
NA,TRBV28,TRBJ1-2,NA,TGTGCCAGCAGTTTCCCGGTCTATGGCTACACCTTC,CASSFPVYGYTF
NA,TRBV5-8,TRBJ1-1,once,TGTGCCAGCAGCTTTTATGGGGGCCCGAACACTGAAGCTTTCTTT,CASSFYGGPNTEAFF
NA,TRBV18,TRBJ1-6,NA,TGTGCCAGCTCACCAAATCAGGGTAGGCCTAATTCACCCCTCCACTTT,CASSPNQGRPNSPLHF
NA,TRBV6-5,TRBJ2-3,NA,TGTGCCAGCAGTTACAGGGGGAGCTTCACAGATACGCAGTATTTT,CASSYRGSFTDTQYF
TRBD1,TRBV28,TRBJ2-3,NA,TGTGCCAGCAACCCTAGGGGACAGGGCCAAACAGATACGCAGTATTTT,CASNPRGQGQTDTQYF
TRBD1,TRBV7-2,TRBJ2-5,few,TGTGCCAGCAGCGCCGGGACAGTATTGAAAGAGACCCAGTACTTC,CASSAGTVLKETQYF
TRBD2,TRBV5-4,TRBJ2-7,NA,TGTGCCAGCAGCCGCGGGGGGGCAGCAACCTACGAGCAGTACTTC,CASSRGGAATYEQYF
NA,TRBV6-5,TRBJ2-7,NA,TGTGCCAGCAGAACACAGGGAAGCTACTACGAGCAGTACTTC,CASRTQGSYYEQYF
TRBD1,TRBV7-2,TRBJ1-1,NA,TGTGCCAGCAGCCGGGACAGGGTGAACACTGAAGCTTTCTTT,CASSRDRVNTEAFF
TRBD1,TRBV28,TRBJ2-7,NA,TGTGCCAGCAGTCTAGGGGGCACAGGGCGGCCATACGAGCAGTACTTC,CASSLGGTGRPYEQYF
NA,TRBV9,TRBJ1-2,once,TGTGCCAGCAGCGTAGCCGGACGGGGGTCGACCTATGGCTACACCTTC,CASSVAGRGSTYGYTF
TRBD1,TRBV19,TRBJ1-2,NA,TGTGCCAGTAGTAGCGCGCAAGGACAGGCACAGAGAGGCTACACCTTC,CASSSAQGQAQRGYTF
TRBD2,TRBV5-4,TRBJ2-3,NA,TGTGCCAGCAGCTCCCCGGGACTAGGAACAGATACGCAGTATTTT,CASSSPGLGTDTQYF
TRBD1,TRBV13,TRBJ2-1,NA,TGTGCCAGCAGCTTGTTGTCCCTTCTTGGGCAGGGGGCCGGTGAGCAGTTCTTC,CASSLLSLLGQGAGEQFF
NA,TRBV4-2,TRBJ1-4,NA,TGTGCCAGCAGCCACCCGGGACTGATGAATGAAAAACTGTTTTTT,CASSHPGLMNEKLFF
NA,TRBV5-5,TRBJ1-3,NA,TGTGCCAGCAGCCCCGGGACTTCTGGAAACACCATATATTTT,CASSPGTSGNTIYF
NA,TRBV7-8,TRBJ1-2,NA,TGTGCCAGCAGCTTAGCTCGGCGGGACTACACCTTC,CASSLARRDYTF
TRBD2,TRBV7-8,TRBJ2-7,NA,TGTGCCAGCAGCCCAGCGGGGGGGCTCGAGCAGTACTTC,CASSPAGGLEQYF
NA,TRBV7-3,TRBJ2-5,once,TGTGCCAGCAGCTCCCGACAGGAAGAGACCCAGTACTTC,CASSSRQEETQYF
NA,TRBV9,TRBJ2-5,NA,TGTGCCAGCAGCGGCGATCCTTCCACGAGGGCAGAGACCCAGTACTTC,CASSGDPSTRAETQYF
NA,TRBV7-2,TRBJ2-7,NA,TGTGCCAGCAGCTCTGATCACGGGTACGAGCAGTACTTC,CASSSDHGYEQYF
TRBD1,TRBV28,TRBJ1-4,NA,TGTGCCAGCAGGGCAGACGTACAGGGGGAAAAACTGTTTTTT,CASRADVQGEKLFF
NA,TRBV6-1,TRBJ1-6,NA,TGTGCCAGCAGTTTTGCGGAGTCTAATTCACCCCTCCACTTT,CASSFAESNSPLHF
NA,TRBV2,TRBJ2-7,NA,TGTGCCAGCAGTCCAGGGTTCTCACGCCATTACGAGCAGTACTTC,CASSPGFSRHYEQYF
TRBD1,TRBV2,TRBJ2-7,few,TGTGCCAGCATCGGGACAGGGGGATTCCCCGAGCAGTACTTC,CASIGTGGFPEQYF
NA,TRBV7-2,TRBJ1-4,NA,TGTGCCAGCAGCCAGGGCATTACGGCTAATGAAAAACTGTTTTTT,CASSQGITANEKLFF
NA,TRBV19,TRBJ2-7,NA,TGTGCCAGTAGTATCCAGATACCCTACGAGCAGTACTTC,CASSIQIPYEQYF
NA,TRBV14,TRBJ1-6,NA,TGTGCCAGCAGCCTAGCGGGACCCGTAAACTCACCCCTCCACTTT,CASSLAGPVNSPLHF
TRBD1,TRBV19,TRBJ2-7,NA,TGTGCCAGTAGTCTGCGGACAGGGGACGAGCAGTACTTC,CASSLRTGDEQYF
NA,TRBV3-1/TRBV3-2,TRBJ1-5,NA,TGTGCCAGCAGCCCCGGACTTACCAATCAGCCCCAGCATTTT,CASSPGLTNQPQHF
NA,TRBV29-1,TRBJ1-5,once,TGCAGCGCCGGACAGACTCGAGGACAGCCCCAGCATTTT,CSAGQTRGQPQHF
NA,TRBV7-9,TRBJ2-1,NA,TGTGCCAGCAGCTTGGTACAGGGAAGGAATGAGCAGTTCTTC,CASSLVQGRNEQFF
NA,TRBV2,TRBJ2-1,NA,TGTGCCAGCAGTGGGAGAAGGCGGGGGCAGTTCTTC,CASSGRRRGQFF
NA,TRBV6-1,TRBJ1-5,NA,TGTGCCAGCAGACCCACAGGGAACAATCAGCCCCAGCATTTT,CASRPTGNNQPQHF